Each of the 25 T cell receptor beta chains below was sequenced from the same sample in a study of T cell repertoires in cytomegalovirus infection. Each CDR3 protein gets one entry after TCRdb re-called the reads with MiXCR. The table lists 650,000 to 900,000 distinct CDR3 sequences, almost 30% of them singletons. The antigens these receptors bind are not known. The sample was cultured CD8+ T cells from PBMCs, taken from culture after CMV antigen stimulation. These receptors were obtained from a human donor in good health (CMV status not recorded). Some clones in this sample may be carry-over from other donors' samples.

This clonotype was observed at least ten times. This chain connects TRBV6-1 to TRBJ1-2; possible D gene TRBD1, 6 bases. Deletions cut 4 bases from V and 1 base from J, with 16 bases between. CDR1 and CDR2 from the germline V gene are MNHNS and SASEGT. The CDR3 is made up of 16 amino acids. This CDR3 is CASSVYRAFSNYGYTF. CDR3 coding DNA: TGTGCCAGCAGTGTGTACAGGGCTTTTAGTAACTATGGCTACACCTTC.

Of note for this clonotype: This sequence may be a read error, since a much larger clone differs from it by one base. The rearrangement links TRBV12-3 or TRBV12-4 to TRBJ2-1, with 7 bases fitting TRBD2. The CDR3 length is 13 residues. Unmatched junction bases numbered 13, after V lost 10 bases and J lost 10 bases. As DNA, the CDR3 is TGTGCCAACAAAGTGGGGGGGGTATGGGAGCAGTTCTTC. Its translation is CANKVGGVWEQFF.

This chain uses TRBV6-1 with TRBJ2-4, with D possibly TRBD2 on 5 matching bases. The CDR3 has 15 amino acids. Trimming stripped 6 bases from V and 4 bases from J, with 16 bases between. Germline V CDR1 and CDR2: MNHNS, SASEGT. The CDR3 bases are TGTGCCAGCAGCCCTTCGGGAAATGCTAAAAACATTCAGTACTTC. Translation: CASSPSGNAKNIQYF.

The CDR3 spells CSAREGSGKRGIETQYF. The CDR3 region has the DNA TGCAGTGCTAGAGAAGGGTCGGGCAAGAGGGGAATAGAGACCCAGTACTTC. The V and J genes are TRBV20-1 and TRBJ2-5; D is perhaps TRBD1 or TRBD2 (5 bases each). V was pared by 0 bases and J by 4 bases, with 21 bases between. The CDR3 extends over 17 amino acids. The V gene's germline CDR1 is DFQATT and CDR2 SNEGSKA (reference sequence).

The chain has TRBV11-2 and TRBJ2-7; D gene unclear. The V and J ends lost 5 bases and 7 bases respectively, with 18 bases between them. CDR1 and CDR2 (germline): SGHAT, FQNNGV. The CDR3 loop spans 14 amino acids. CDR3 bases: TGTGCCAGCAGCCACCCCATCAGGCCAACGGAGCAGTACTTC. Its translation: CASSHPIRPTEQYF.

This clonotype has only a few counts. J is TRBJ2-2 and V is TRBV7-6; a weak D match, TRBD2 (6 bases). V shed 5 bases and J shed 5 bases, with 15 bases lying between them. Per germline, CDR1 SGHVS and CDR2 FNYEAQ. The CDR3 consists of 15 residues. As DNA, the CDR3 is TGTGCCAGCAGCCAACCGGACGGACTAACCGGGGAGCTGTTTTTT. It translates to CASSQPDGLTGELFF.

This chain joins TRBV12-3 or TRBV12-4 and TRBJ2-3; 10 nucleotides align to TRBD2. V trimming: 5 bases; J trimming: 2 bases; junction bases outside the gene matches: 7. The CDR3 extends over 16 amino acids. The CDR3 reads CASSPSGRGPTDTQYF. CDR3 in DNA: TGTGCCAGCAGTCCCAGCGGGAGGGGGCCCACAGATACGCAGTATTTT.

This chain joins TRBV15 and TRBJ2-5; 7 bases map to TRBD1. Looked up from germline, CDR1 is LNHNV and CDR2 is YYDKDF (reference sequence). V trimming: 0 bases; J trimming: 5 bases; junction bases outside the gene matches: 15. The CDR3 is made up of 18 amino acids. The CDR3 spells CATSRDPDRVPGGETQYF. The CDR3 DNA is TGTGCCACCAGCAGAGATCCCGACAGGGTTCCTGGCGGCGAGACCCAGTACTTC.

The rearrangement joins TRBV12-3 or TRBV12-4 to TRBJ2-7, with 11 nucleotides matching TRBD1. V lost 6 bases to trimming and J lost 3 bases; unmatched junction nucleotides: 4. The length of the CDR3 is 14 residues. The CDR3 region has the DNA TGTGCCAGCAGAGGGACAGGGGGGAGCTACGAGCAGTACTTC. Its translation: CASRGTGGSYEQYF.

Only a few counts were recorded for this clonotype. The J gene is TRBJ1-5, the V gene TRBV7-2; 9 bases align to TRBD1. Germline assignment: CDR1 SGHTA and CDR2 FQGNSA. Trimming at V came to 2 bases and at J to 2 bases, leaving 7 bases not matched to a gene. This CDR3 has 17 amino acids. CDR3 nucleotide sequence: TGTGCCAGCAGCTTACTTGTCGGGGACAGGGGCAATCAGCCCCAGCATTTT. Translating it yields CASSLLVGDRGNQPQHF.

The sample holds a few counts of this clonotype. This CDR3 reads CASREFGYGDTQYF. In nucleotides, the CDR3 is TGTGCCAGCAGGGAGTTTGGGTACGGAGATACGCAGTATTTT. The chain employs TRBV6-5 and TRBJ2-3; D ambiguous. The CDR3 loop spans 14 amino acids. The V end lost 6 bases, the J end lost 5 bases, and 15 bases lay between the germline ends. Germline V lookup: CDR1 MNHEY, CDR2 SVGAGI.

V gene TRBV7-9 combines with J gene TRBJ2-1, with D uncertain. CDR1 and CDR2 (germline): SEHNR, FQNEAQ (reference sequence). There are 16 residues in the CDR3. With 4 bases removed from V and 1 base from J, the gap between germline ends came to 14 bases. The CDR3 bases are TGTGCCAGCAGCTCAGCTTCGGGCCCGTCCTACAATGAGCAGTTCTTC. Amino acids: CASSSASGPSYNEQFF.

This clonotype was recorded a few times. The rearrangement links TRBV5-8 to TRBJ2-1; 8 bases fit TRBD2. Looked up from germline, CDR1 is SGHTS and CDR2 is YDEGEE. J lost 7 bases, V lost 0 bases, and 9 bases had no gene match. The CDR3 runs to 16 residues. The CDR3 reads CASSLDGGGSWNEQFF. The CDR3 nucleotides read TGTGCCAGCAGCTTGGATGGCGGGGGGTCTTGGAATGAGCAGTTCTTC.

The gene calls are TRBV19 and TRBJ1-1; D gene uncertain. The CDR3 sequence is 10 residues long. In germline, CDR1 is LNHDA, CDR2 SQIVND (reference sequence). Trimming took off 7 bases at V and 6 bases at J, with 6 bases between the two ends. The CDR3 coding sequence is TGTGCCAGTATAGAGGCTGAAGCTTTCTTT. Translated, it gives CASIEAEAFF. The variable domain in full, with the rest retrieved from reference TRBV19 and TRBJ1-1, is DGGITQSPKYLFRKEGQNVTLSCEQNLNHDAMYWYRQDPGQGLRLIYYSQIVNDFQKGDIAEGYSVSREKKESFPLTVTSAQKNPTAFYLCASIEAEAFFGQGTRLTVV.

The rearrangement links TRBV5-6 to TRBJ2-7; a possible D gene is TRBD1 (6 bases). The CDR3 spans 13 residues. V was pared by 4 bases and J by 7 bases, with 15 bases between. Germline-derived CDR1 and CDR2 are SGHDT and YYEEEE. CDR3 bases: TGTGCCAGCAGCCGCATACAGGGACAAGAGCAGTACTTC. This codes for CASSRIQGQEQYF.

The chain couples TRBV19 to TRBJ1-1; D gene uncertain. V was trimmed by 5 bases and J by 4 bases, leaving 8 bases between them. Germline CDR1 reads LNHDA; CDR2 reads SQIVND (reference sequence). The CDR3 runs to 12 residues. The CDR3 protein is CASSWASTEAFF. The DNA for the CDR3 is TGTGCCAGTAGTTGGGCTTCCACTGAAGCTTTCTTT.

In DNA form, the CDR3 reads TGTGCCAGCAGCTGGTGGGACAACTCTCTAGGGTACGAGCAGTACTTC. It encodes CASSWWDNSLGYEQYF. The chain joins TRBV12-3 or TRBV12-4 to TRBJ2-7, with D perhaps TRBD1 (6 bases). V was shortened by 6 bases and J by 4 bases, with 22 bases between the two germline ends. The CDR3 length is 16 residues.

This rearrangement joins TRBV2 to TRBJ2-1; tentatively, D is TRBD1 or TRBD2 (5 bases each). Germline V gives CDR1 SNHLY, CDR2 FYNNEI. The CDR3 length is 17 residues. Trimming shortened V by 1 base and J by 2 bases, and 15 bases separated the two germline ends. The CDR3 DNA reads TGTGCCAGCAGTGAAGTCCCGGCAGGGAGCGCCTACAATGAGCAGTTCTTC. Protein sequence: CASSEVPAGSAYNEQFF.

The sample holds a few counts of this clonotype. The rearrangement uses TRBV6-2 or TRBV6-3 and TRBJ2-1; D is perhaps TRBD2 (5 bases). Looked up from germline, CDR1 is MNHEY and CDR2 is SVGEGT. The CDR3 is 15 residues long. Trimming removed 7 bases at V and 0 bases at J, with 13 bases between. In DNA form, the CDR3 reads TGTGCCAGCAACCGACGGGAAAGCTCCTACAATGAGCAGTTCTTC. Protein sequence: CASNRRESSYNEQFF.

V and J are TRBV7-6 and TRBJ2-2; a possible D gene is TRBD1 (6 bases). Germline V gene sequence: CDR1 SGHVS, CDR2 FNYEAQ. CDR3 length: 19 residues. V dropped 4 bases and J dropped 4 bases, with 25 bases sitting between them. The CDR3 is CASSYDLLGAGAATGELFF. For the CDR3, the DNA is TGTGCCAGCAGCTACGATCTCTTGGGCGCAGGGGCTGCCACCGGGGAGCTGTTTTTT.

This clonotype was counted only a few times. This sequence joins TRBV7-9 and TRBJ2-2, with D hard to call. From germline, CDR1 is SEHNR and CDR2 FQNEAQ (reference sequence). This CDR3 has 14 amino acids. V was cut by 4 bases and J by 0 bases, with 6 bases left in between. The CDR3 is CASSSYTNTGELFF. In DNA, the CDR3 is TGTGCCAGCAGCTCCTACACGAACACCGGGGAGCTGTTTTTT.

The chain has TRBV5-4 and TRBJ2-7; possibly TRBD1 for D (6 bases). The CDR3 has 13 amino acids. V was trimmed by 0 bases and J by 6 bases, leaving 10 bases between them. CDR1 is SGHNT and CDR2 is YYREEE in the germline V gene (reference sequence). CDR3 sequence: CASSLGQVGEQYF. CDR3 DNA: TGTGCCAGCAGCTTGGGACAGGTTGGCGAGCAGTACTTC.

This clonotype has ten or more counts. The chain combines TRBV7-6 with TRBJ2-5; the D call may be TRBD1 or TRBD2 (6 bases each). Trimming stripped 0 bases from V and 0 bases from J, with 14 bases between. Germline CDR1 and CDR2: SGHVS and FNYEAQ. CDR3 length: 17 residues. The CDR3 DNA reads TGTGCCAGCAGCTTAGCCGAATCGGGGGCCCACCAAGAGACCCAGTACTTC. Translation: CASSLAESGAHQETQYF.

This clonotype was detected ten times or more. J is TRBJ1-1 and V is TRBV12-3 or TRBV12-4; D uncertain. The V end lost 5 bases, the J end lost 8 bases, and 9 bases lay between the germline ends. The CDR3 contains 11 residues. CDR3 bases: TGTGCCAGCAGTCGTCGACTGGAAGCTTTCTTT. It translates to CASSRRLEAFF.

The CDR3 is CASSDTGIYTEAFF. CDR3 sequence (DNA): TGTGCCAGCAGTGATACAGGGATTTACACTGAAGCTTTCTTT. This chain joins TRBV25-1 and TRBJ1-1; a possible D gene is TRBD1 (6 bases). Germline CDR1 reads MGHDK; CDR2 reads SYGVNS. CDR3 size: 14 residues. Trimming cost V 3 bases and J 3 bases, with 11 bases left between them.